These 19 T cell receptor beta chains were all obtained from the same sample, sequenced in a study of T cell responses to AZD1222 COVID-19 vaccine. The repertoire was sequenced with immunoSEQ multiplex PCR; TCRdb's copy has only in-frame clones and lacks some. This sample has 200,000 to 300,000 clones; approximately 95% occur once, and the top ten carry less than 0.6%. Sequenced material: peripheral blood, taken on day 0 of AZD1222 vaccination. The receptors stem from an adult in good health.

This chain joins TRBV6-5 and TRBJ1-2; 7 bases align to TRBD1. The length of the CDR3 is 14 residues. With 7 bases clipped from V and 8 bases from J, the junction kept 13 bases outside the gene matches. The germline CDR1 and CDR2 sequences are MNHEY and SVGAGI. CDR3: CASTVRETGLGYTF. The CDR3 DNA reads TGTGCCAGCACCGTTAGAGAGACAGGGTTGGGCTACACCTTC.

This sequence joins TRBV19 and TRBJ1-1, with D perhaps matching TRBD1 (5 bases). Germline CDR1 is LNHDA and CDR2 is SQIVND (reference sequence). Trimming removed 6 bases from V and 1 base from J, with 12 bases in between. The CDR3 is 14 amino acids. In nucleotides, the CDR3 is TGTGCCAGTAGCCAAACAGGTGGGAACACTGAAGCTTTCTTT. This translates into CASSQTGGNTEAFF. The full variable domain, its missing parts supplied by reference TRBV19 and TRBJ1-1, is DGGITQSPKYLFRKEGQNVTLSCEQNLNHDAMYWYRQDPGQGLRLIYYSQIVNDFQKGDIAEGYSVSREKKESFPLTVTSAQKNPTAFYLCASSQTGGNTEAFFGQGTRLTVV.

This clone has only one observation. This CDR3 reads CASSNYGLTGELFF. The CDR3 DNA reads as TGTGCCAGCAGTAATTACGGTTTGACCGGGGAGCTGTTTTTT. This chain uses TRBV28 with TRBJ2-2; unclear D gene. Per germline, CDR1 MDHEN and CDR2 SYDVKM. V lost 5 bases and J 5 bases, leaving 12 bases between the germline ends. The CDR3 spans 14 residues.

This chain joins TRBV12-3 or TRBV12-4 and TRBJ2-7; D remains ambiguous. This CDR3 has 11 residues. V was cut by 9 bases and J by 6 bases, with 12 bases left in between. The chain's CDR3 is CASSTFLEQYF. In nucleotides, the CDR3 is TGTGCCAGTTCGACCTTCCTCGAGCAGTACTTC.

This clone was detected once. The rearrangement uses TRBV28 and TRBJ2-5; possible D gene TRBD1, 6 bases. V gave up 8 bases and J gave up 2 bases, with 12 bases separating them. The CDR3 is 13 residues long. Germline V lookup: CDR1 MDHEN, CDR2 SYDVKM. CDR3 loop: CASVPGQQETQYF. The CDR3 DNA is TGTGCCAGCGTTCCGGGACAACAAGAGACCCAGTACTTC.

The chain couples TRBV15 to TRBJ2-7, with a weak D call TRBD2 (6 bases). Germline V gives CDR1 LNHNV, CDR2 YYDKDF (reference sequence). This CDR3 region has 19 residues. Trimming stripped 0 bases from V and 4 bases from J, with 25 bases between. CDR3 in amino acids: CATSRDGIGGDHLGYEQYF. The CDR3 DNA reads TGTGCCACCAGCAGAGATGGGATTGGAGGGGATCACCTCGGGTACGAGCAGTACTTC.

The chain joins TRBV5-4 to TRBJ1-2; no firm D call. Germline CDR1 SGHNT, CDR2 YYREEE (reference sequence). V shed 2 bases and J shed 4 bases, with 9 bases lying between them. CDR3 length: 13 residues. The CDR3 is CASSFKDVYGYTF. The DNA for the CDR3 is TGTGCCAGCAGCTTTAAGGATGTCTATGGCTACACCTTC.

This chain links TRBV6-1 with TRBJ1-1; perhaps TRBD1 as D (6 bases). The CDR3 has 13 residues. Trimming pared 1 base from V and 3 bases from J, leaving 6 bases between. Per germline, CDR1 MNHNS and CDR2 SASEGT. Written as DNA, the CDR3 is TGTGCCAGCAGTGAAGGGACAGACACTGAAGCTTTCTTT. Encoded protein: CASSEGTDTEAFF.

DNA of the CDR3: TGTGCCAGCAGAGGGACGGTGAACACTGAAGCTTTCTTT. It codes for CASRGTVNTEAFF. The chain is built from TRBV27 and TRBJ1-1; D is possibly TRBD1 (5 bases). The germline V gene has CDR1 MNHEY and CDR2 SMNVEV (reference sequence). V dropped 6 bases and J dropped 0 bases, with 8 bases sitting between them. This CDR3 contains 13 residues.

The chain employs TRBV7-2 and TRBJ2-5; D unresolved. The CDR3 is made up of 12 amino acids. V gave up 1 base and J gave up 5 bases, with 5 bases separating them. CDR1 and CDR2 from the germline V gene are SGHTA and FQGNSA. The chain's CDR3 is CASSLEFETQYF. The CDR3 nucleotides read TGTGCCAGCAGCTTAGAGTTCGAGACCCAGTACTTC.

This rearrangement joins TRBV2 to TRBJ1-2; D not certain. From germline, CDR1 is SNHLY and CDR2 FYNNEI. Trimming took off 5 bases at V and 2 bases at J, with 6 bases between the two ends. The length of the CDR3 is 12 residues. CDR3 residues: CASSRTNYGYTF. DNA of the CDR3: TGTGCCAGCAGTCGGACCAACTATGGCTACACCTTC.

The CDR3 region has the DNA TGTGCCAGCAGCCGCCGGGACAGGGGCAATGAGCAGTTCTTC. Its protein product is CASSRRDRGNEQFF. V gene TRBV3-1 (or the pseudogene TRBV3-2) combines with J gene TRBJ2-1; TRBD1 matches at 10 bases. The CDR3 extends over 14 amino acids. From germline, CDR1 is LGHDT and CDR2 YNNKEL (reference sequence). V lost 4 bases and J lost 6; bases outside the gene matches: 3.

This chain links TRBV7-9 with TRBJ2-5; 7 nucleotides match TRBD2. The CDR3 sequence is 15 residues long. CDR1 is SEHNR and CDR2 is FQNEAQ in the germline V gene (reference sequence). The V segment lost 5 bases and the J segment 5 bases; nucleotides outside the gene matches: 11. The CDR3 DNA reads TGTGCCAGCAGCCTCTGGGGCGGGAGTCTCGAGACCCAGTACTTC. Translating gives CASSLWGGSLETQYF.

The genes are TRBV11-2 and TRBJ2-7; 12 bases match TRBD2. CDR1 SGHAT and CDR2 FQNNGV come from the germline V gene. V lost 5 bases to trimming and J lost 5 bases; unmatched junction nucleotides: 7. The CDR3 length is 15 residues. CDR3 amino acids: CASSRRLAGEDEQYF. CDR3 coding DNA: TGTGCCAGCAGCCGTCGACTAGCGGGGGAGGACGAGCAGTACTTC. The whole variable domain, filled in from reference TRBV11-2 and TRBJ2-7, reads EAGVAQSPRYKIIEKRQSVAFWCNPISGHATLYWYQQILGQGPKLLIQFQNNGVVDDSQLPKDRFSAERLKGVDSTLKIQPAKLEDSAVYLCASSRRLAGEDEQYFGPGTRLTVT.

The chain couples TRBV7-2 to TRBJ2-7, with 7 bases fitting TRBD2. The V gene end was trimmed by 4 bases and the J gene end by 0 bases; junction bases not matched to a gene: 9. The CDR3 is made up of 16 amino acids. Germline CDR1 and CDR2: SGHTA and FQGNSA. DNA of the CDR3: TGTGCCAGCAGCTCCGAATTTAGCGGGTCCTCCTACGAGCAGTACTTC. The encoded protein is CASSSEFSGSSYEQYF. Full variable domain (outside the CDR3, taken from reference TRBV7-2 and TRBJ2-7): GAGVSQSPSNKVTEKGKDVELRCDPISGHTALYWYRQSLGQGLEFLIYFQGNSAPDKSGLPSDRFSAERTGGSVSTLTIQRTQQEDSAVYLCASSSEFSGSSYEQYFGPGTRLTVT.

The chain joins TRBV5-4 to TRBJ2-3, with D perhaps assigned TRBD1 or TRBD2 (6 bases each). The CDR3 totals 14 residues. V gave up 4 bases and J gave up 8 bases, with 17 bases separating them. The germline V gene has CDR1 SGHNT and CDR2 YYREEE (reference sequence). In nucleotides, the CDR3 is TGTGCCAGCAGCCCGGGGGCAGGGACGGGTACGCAGTATTTT. This sequence encodes CASSPGAGTGTQYF.

This clone was seen once. The DNA for the CDR3 is TGCGCCAGCAGCACCGATCCCTCTGGGGCCAACGTCCTGACTTTC. Translation gives CASSTDPSGANVLTF. The chain combines TRBV5-1 with TRBJ2-6, with D hard to call. From germline, CDR1 is SGHRS and CDR2 YFSETQ. The CDR3 has 15 residues. Between the trimmed V and J ends, which lost 4 bases and 0 bases, there was a span of 8 bases.

This rearrangement joins TRBV14 to TRBJ2-7; D gene ambiguous. The CDR3 consists of 13 residues. From germline, CDR1 is SGHDN and CDR2 FVKESK. Trimming stripped 2 bases from V and 6 bases from J, with 11 bases between. CDR3 nucleotide sequence: TGTGCCAGCAGCCAAACGGTTTCGGGCGAGCAGTACTTC. Translating it yields CASSQTVSGEQYF.

This clone is a singleton in its sample. V gene TRBV18 combines with J gene TRBJ1-5, with D hard to call. The CDR3 has 14 residues. Trimming stripped 6 bases from V and 4 bases from J, with 13 bases between. CDR1 and CDR2 (germline): KGHSH, LQKENI. CDR3 protein: CASSIDSRNQPQHF. The CDR3 nucleotides read TGTGCCAGCTCGATAGACTCTCGGAATCAGCCCCAGCATTTT.